This T cell receptor (beta chain) was sequenced for a study of blood T cell repertoires in COVID-19. Study overall: Acute and convalescent COVID-19 specimens originated in the United States, Italy and Spain. The analysed material was cDNA or gDNA that came from T cells, B-cell-depleted T cells, or PBMCs.

This clone came up once. Original methodology: Amplification of reference gene primers was used by the study to estimate nucleated cell counts. TCRdb's copy holds only in-frame clones and misses some; the assay was immunoSEQ multiplex PCR. V and J calls and clone size follow that table, whereas D and trimming were derived from the DNA. The sample has around 180,000 clones; 70% to 85% are singletons. Material: peripheral blood. The origin of this receptor is a woman over 75 with acute or convalescent COVID-19.

The CDR3 DNA follows: TGTGCCAGCTCACCACTGCGACAGGGGAATATTGGCACTGAAGCTTTCTTT. Translating it yields CASSPLRQGNIGTEAFF. V gene TRBV18 combines with J gene TRBJ1-1; 8 nucleotides line up with TRBD1. The CDR3 loop spans 17 amino acids. Unmatched junction bases numbered 11, after V lost 1 base and J lost 4 bases. From germline, CDR1 is KGHSH and CDR2 LQKENI.